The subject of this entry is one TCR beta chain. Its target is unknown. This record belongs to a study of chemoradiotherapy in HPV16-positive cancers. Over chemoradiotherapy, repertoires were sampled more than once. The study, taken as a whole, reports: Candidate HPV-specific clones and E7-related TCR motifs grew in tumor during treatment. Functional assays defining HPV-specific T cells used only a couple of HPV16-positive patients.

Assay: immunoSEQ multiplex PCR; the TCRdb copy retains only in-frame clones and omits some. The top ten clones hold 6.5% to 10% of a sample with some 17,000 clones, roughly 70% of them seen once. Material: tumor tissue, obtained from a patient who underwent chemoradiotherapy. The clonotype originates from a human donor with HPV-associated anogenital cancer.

The CDR3 loop is CASSESEDLAYEQYF. Here the CDR3 DNA reads TGTGCCAGCAGTGAGTCTGAGGACCTGGCCTACGAGCAGTACTTC. The chain is built from TRBV2 and TRBJ2-7; D gene unclear. The CDR3 covers 15 residues. V gave up 3 bases and J gave up 2 bases, with 14 bases separating them. The V gene's germline CDR1 is SNHLY and CDR2 FYNNEI.